This TCR beta chain was identified during a study of cytomegalovirus exposure and HLA in healthy donors. Germline V gene lookup returns CDR1 SGHRS and CDR2 YFSETQ. The CDR3 runs to 15 residues. The trim removed 0 bases at V and 3 bases at J, leaving 5 bases unmatched. Primers: 60 Vbeta forward and 13 Jbeta reverse. Produced via immunoSEQ multiplex PCR; TCRdb's table is partial and in-frame only. This table holds some 130,000 clones, roughly three quarters found once. V and J are TRBV5-1 and TRBJ2-5; 7 positions agree with TRBD2. This TCR derives from a man aged 25-45 years in good health and CMV-seronegative. The sequencing input was PBMCs. Here the CDR3 DNA reads TGCGCCAGCAGCTTGGTCGGGAGGCACGAAGAGACCCAGTACTTC. Encoded protein: CASSLVGRHEETQYF.